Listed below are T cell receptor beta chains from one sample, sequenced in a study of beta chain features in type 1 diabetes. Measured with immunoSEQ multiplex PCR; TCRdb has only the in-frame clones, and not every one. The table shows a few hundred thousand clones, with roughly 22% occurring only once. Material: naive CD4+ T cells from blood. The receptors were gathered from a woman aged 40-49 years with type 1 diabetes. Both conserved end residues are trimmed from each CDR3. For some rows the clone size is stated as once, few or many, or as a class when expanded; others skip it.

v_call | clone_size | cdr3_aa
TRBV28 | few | ASITSENTDTQY
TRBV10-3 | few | AISETSGQGTETQY
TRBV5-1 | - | ASSLGDLYSYEQY
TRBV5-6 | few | ASSLLVPAGANVLT
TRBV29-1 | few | SVVEGTGNTEAF
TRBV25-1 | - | ASSESPRLEQY
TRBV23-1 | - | ASSQSDRGC
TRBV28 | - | ASRSGGTETQY
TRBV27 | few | ASSQTGMVPGELF
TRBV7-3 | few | ASSLSPREPQH
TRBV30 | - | AWSADRDYEQY
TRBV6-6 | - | ASGGQLQETQY
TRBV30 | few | AWRGQGLFYEQY
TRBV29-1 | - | SVEGTAYEQY
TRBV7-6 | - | ASSYRARDSPLH
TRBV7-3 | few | ASSVQGAPAREQF
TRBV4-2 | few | ASSQARGGLAGRNEQF